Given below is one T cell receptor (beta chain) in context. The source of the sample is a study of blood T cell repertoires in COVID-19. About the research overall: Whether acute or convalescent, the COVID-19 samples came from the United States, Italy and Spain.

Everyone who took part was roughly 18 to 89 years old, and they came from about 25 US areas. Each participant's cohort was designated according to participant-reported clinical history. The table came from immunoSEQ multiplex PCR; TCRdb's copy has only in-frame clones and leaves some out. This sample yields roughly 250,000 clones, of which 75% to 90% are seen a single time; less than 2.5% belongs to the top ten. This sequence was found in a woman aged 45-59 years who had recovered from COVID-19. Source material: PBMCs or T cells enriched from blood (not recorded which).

This CDR3 is CASSPWRESKDTQYF. The CDR3 nucleotides read TGTGCCAGCAGCCCCTGGCGGGAGAGTAAAGATACGCAGTATTTT. The chain is built from TRBV13 and TRBJ2-3; 7 bases agree with TRBD2. The CDR3 consists of 15 residues. Unmatched junction bases numbered 10, after V lost 5 bases and J lost 5 bases. CDR1 and CDR2 from the germline V gene are PRHDT and FYEKMQ (reference sequence).